A selection of T cell receptor beta chains follows, all from one sample in a study of cytomegalovirus exposure and HLA in healthy donors. Some clones are missing from TCRdb's copy, which holds only in-frame ones; the method was immunoSEQ multiplex PCR. The sample consists of 180,000 or so clones, about 75% of them appearing once. The sample consisted of PBMCs. Source of these receptors: a middle-aged woman in good health and CMV-seropositive. The CDR3 runs from the conserved cysteine through the conserved F or W. A D gene is named only where the DNA matches it firmly. A clone size is listed for some rows: how often the clone was seen (once, few, many), or a class if it is expanded.

v_call,d_call,j_call,clone_size,cdr3_aa,cdr3_nt
TRBV7-9,.,TRBJ2-1,.,CASSSRTGYEQFF,TGTGCCAGCAGCTCTAGGACGGGGTATGAGCAGTTCTTC
TRBV28,.,TRBJ1-5,.,CASRGPNQPQHF,TGTGCCAGCAGGGGCCCGAATCAGCCCCAGCATTTT
TRBV9,TRBD2,TRBJ2-3,.,CASSVPLAGATDTQYF,TGTGCCAGCAGCGTCCCCCTAGCGGGAGCTACAGATACGCAGTATTTT
TRBV7-9,.,TRBJ2-3,.,CASSFLASSTDTQYF,TGTGCCAGCAGCTTTCTAGCGTCTAGCACAGATACGCAGTATTTT
TRBV27,TRBD1,TRBJ1-2,.,CASRGTGGSYGYTF,TGTGCCAGCAGGGGGACAGGGGGTTCCTATGGCTACACCTTC
TRBV19,.,TRBJ1-2,.,CASSSFAGSGYGYTF,TGTGCCAGTAGTAGTTTCGCGGGGTCGGGCTATGGCTACACCTTC
TRBV11-2,TRBD1,TRBJ2-4,.,CASSLGQGAQYIQYF,TGTGCCAGCAGCTTAGGACAGGGGGCGCAATACATTCAGTACTTC
TRBV6-1,.,TRBJ1-5,.,CASTKETVSWPQHF,TGTGCCAGCACCAAGGAGACGGTGTCATGGCCCCAGCATTTT
TRBV7-9,.,TRBJ2-5,once,CASSSIRAGAETQYF,TGTGCCAGCAGCTCCATTCGGGCAGGGGCAGAGACCCAGTACTTC
TRBV2,.,TRBJ2-4,.,CASSVRRVEGIQYF,TGTGCCAGCAGTGTTCGGAGGGTCGAAGGCATTCAGTACTTC
TRBV11-2,TRBD1,TRBJ2-1,.,CASSRGGTGANEQFF,TGTGCCAGCAGCCGTGGGGGGACAGGGGCCAATGAGCAGTTCTTC
TRBV6-6,TRBD2,TRBJ2-1,.,CASSYVAGGMRNEQFF,TGTGCCAGCAGTTACGTAGCGGGAGGAATGCGGAATGAGCAGTTCTTC
TRBV28,.,TRBJ1-1,.,CASRPTNRVEAFF,TGTGCCAGCAGACCCACAAACAGAGTTGAAGCTTTCTTT
TRBV19,TRBD1,TRBJ1-2,.,CASRGQGQDGYTF,TGTGCCAGCCGCGGACAGGGGCAAGATGGCTACACCTTC
TRBV4-2,.,TRBJ2-3,once,CASSHAFRSGTDTQYF,TGTGCCAGCAGCCATGCCTTTCGCAGCGGCACAGATACGCAGTATTTT
TRBV5-1,.,TRBJ1-3,.,CASSLSGESGNTIYF,TGCGCCAGCAGCTTATCAGGGGAGTCTGGAAACACCATATATTTT
TRBV9,TRBD2,TRBJ2-1,.,CASSVLAGNNEQFF,TGTGCCAGCAGCGTACTAGCGGGAAACAATGAGCAGTTCTTC
TRBV19,.,TRBJ2-7,.,CASSNSGGLDEQYF,TGTGCCAGTAGTAATTCAGGGGGGCTTGACGAGCAGTACTTC
TRBV20-1,.,TRBJ2-3,once,CSAAYTDTQYF,TGCAGTGCGGCTTACACAGATACGCAGTATTTT
TRBV10-3,.,TRBJ2-3,.,CAISDPAGLGDTQYF,TGTGCCATCAGTGACCCCGCGGGCCTCGGAGATACGCAGTATTTT
TRBV6-4,TRBD2,TRBJ2-1,.,CASSLVAGGSDEQFF,TGTGCCAGCAGCTTGGTAGCGGGAGGATCTGATGAGCAGTTCTTC
TRBV27,.,TRBJ1-2,once,CASSEGGYGYTF,TGTGCCAGCAGTGAAGGAGGGTATGGCTACACCTTC
TRBV28,.,TRBJ1-4,.,CASSFNRAGTNEKLFF,TGTGCCAGCAGCTTTAATCGGGCAGGGACTAATGAAAAACTGTTTTTT
TRBV18,.,TRBJ1-2,.,CASSPRGDTVNYGYTF,TGTGCCAGCTCACCACGAGGGGACACCGTTAACTATGGCTACACCTTC
TRBV7-6,TRBD1,TRBJ2-3,.,CASSSQGAFYTDTQYF,TGTGCCAGCAGTTCGCAGGGGGCTTTCTACACAGATACGCAGTATTTT
TRBV7-9,.,TRBJ2-2,.,CASSLYRADTGELFF,TGTGCCAGCAGCTTATACAGGGCGGACACCGGGGAGCTGTTTTTT